The rows below give T cell receptor beta chains drawn from one sample of a study of blood T cell repertoires in COVID-19. Repertoires were generated with immunoSEQ multiplex PCR, while TCRdb's copy carries only in-frame clones and drops some. The repertoire holds roughly 100,000 clones, with 87% as singletons. The specimen sequenced was peripheral blood. The source is a man aged 50 or older with active COVID-19. Each CDR3 is given with its conserved first and last residue. D genes are given only for firm matches. The size field is filled for only some rows; it gives once, few, many or a size class.

V: TRBV11-2; size: -; J: TRBJ1-2; length: 12; D: TRBD1; CDR3: CASSPTGAGYTF; DNA: TGTGCCAGCAGCCCGACAGGGGCTGGCTACACCTTC
V: TRBV7-2; size: -; J: TRBJ1-4; length: 13; D: -; CDR3: CASSGGVNEKLFF; DNA: TGTGCCAGCAGCGGCGGGGTCAATGAAAAACTGTTTTTT
V: TRBV5-4; size: -; J: TRBJ1-6; length: 14; D: -; CDR3: CASSQWLDNSPLHF; DNA: TGTGCCAGCAGCCAATGGCTAGATAATTCACCCCTCCACTTT
V: TRBV7-2; size: once; J: TRBJ2-3; length: 15; D: -; CDR3: CASSAISTVTDTQYF; DNA: TGTGCCAGCAGCGCCATTTCGACTGTCACAGATACGCAGTATTTT
V: TRBV19; size: -; J: TRBJ2-6; length: 15; D: -; CDR3: CASSIIGAGANVLTF; DNA: TGTGCCAGTAGTATAATCGGGGCTGGGGCCAACGTCCTGACTTTC
V: TRBV2; size: once; J: TRBJ2-2; length: 15; D: -; CDR3: CASSDAGPYTGELFF; DNA: TGTGCCAGCAGTGATGCGGGGCCATACACCGGGGAGCTGTTTTTT
V: TRBV6-2/TRBV6-3; size: -; J: TRBJ2-7; length: 13; D: -; CDR3: CASSFAGTYEQYF; DNA: TGTGCCAGCAGTTTTGCGGGGACCTACGAGCAGTACTTC
V: TRBV19; size: -; J: TRBJ1-1; length: 14; D: -; CDR3: CASTRRDSNTEAFF; DNA: TGTGCCAGTACAAGAAGGGACTCGAACACTGAAGCTTTCTTT
V: TRBV29-1; size: -; J: TRBJ1-2; length: 14; D: -; CDR3: CSVEDPARGDGYTF; DNA: TGCAGCGTTGAAGATCCAGCCAGGGGTGATGGCTACACCTTC
V: TRBV11-3; size: -; J: TRBJ2-5; length: 15; D: -; CDR3: CASSLDPTPRETQYF; DNA: TGTGCCAGCAGCTTAGATCCGACACCCCGGGAGACCCAGTACTTC
V: TRBV3-1/TRBV3-2; size: -; J: TRBJ1-3; length: 20; D: TRBD1; CDR3: CASSPPPGQGRGGSGNTIYF; DNA: TGTGCCAGCAGCCCACCGCCGGGACAGGGGAGGGGGGGCTCTGGAAACACCATATATTTT
V: TRBV27; size: -; J: TRBJ1-2; length: 14; D: -; CDR3: CASKRGTAGYGYTF; DNA: TGTGCCAGCAAAAGGGGGACCGCCGGTTATGGCTACACCTTC
V: TRBV29-1; size: -; J: TRBJ1-1; length: 16; D: TRBD1; CDR3: CSVGDRTPPTGTEAFF; DNA: TGCAGCGTGGGGGACAGAACCCCTCCCACGGGCACTGAAGCTTTCTTT
V: TRBV5-1; size: -; J: TRBJ2-4; length: 15; D: -; CDR3: CASSYGSGSKNIQYF; DNA: TGCGCCAGCAGCTATGGGTCAGGGTCCAAAAACATTCAGTACTTC
V: TRBV3-1/TRBV3-2; size: -; J: TRBJ1-2; length: 16; D: -; CDR3: CASSRSARVGNYGYTF; DNA: TGTGCCAGCAGCCGGAGCGCGAGAGTGGGTAACTATGGCTACACCTTC
V: TRBV19; size: -; J: TRBJ2-7; length: 10; D: -; CDR3: CAIKTGTTYF; DNA: TGTGCCATCAAAACAGGGACAACGTACTTC
V: TRBV3-1/TRBV3-2; size: -; J: TRBJ2-5; length: 10; D: -; CDR3: CAVRGETQYF; DNA: TGTGCCGTCCGGGGGGAGACCCAGTACTTC
V: TRBV5-4; size: -; J: TRBJ2-5; length: 15; D: TRBD2; CDR3: CASSPERGGLETQYF; DNA: TGTGCCAGCAGCCCGGAGCGGGGGGGCTTGGAGACCCAGTACTTC
V: TRBV10-3; size: once; J: TRBJ2-7; length: 13; D: TRBD1; CDR3: CAISQDRAYEQYF; DNA: TGTGCCATCAGCCAGGACAGGGCCTACGAGCAGTACTTC
V: TRBV5-5; size: -; J: TRBJ2-2; length: 15; D: -; CDR3: CASSLEGYNTGELFF; DNA: TGTGCCAGCAGCTTGGAGGGGTATAACACCGGGGAGCTGTTTTTT
V: TRBV2; size: -; J: TRBJ2-7; length: 11; D: TRBD2; CDR3: CASTREGEQYF; DNA: TGTGCCAGCACCAGGGAGGGCGAGCAGTACTTC
V: TRBV4-1; size: -; J: TRBJ1-1; length: 15; D: TRBD1; CDR3: CASSHTYRDSHEAFF; DNA: TGCGCCAGCAGCCACACCTACCGGGACAGCCATGAAGCTTTCTTT
V: TRBV7-9; size: -; J: TRBJ1-2; length: 12; D: -; CDR3: CASSTQGYGYTF; DNA: TGTGCCAGCAGCACACAGGGTTATGGCTACACCTTC
V: TRBV5-6; size: -; J: TRBJ2-2; length: 16; D: TRBD1; CDR3: CASSLGDRAYTGELFF; DNA: TGTGCCAGCAGCTTGGGGGACAGGGCGTACACCGGGGAGCTGTTTTTT
V: TRBV7-2; size: -; J: TRBJ2-7; length: 15; D: TRBD2; CDR3: CASSPPLGGDYEQYF; DNA: TGTGCCAGCAGCCCCCCCCTCGGGGGGGACTACGAGCAGTACTTC
V: TRBV30; size: -; J: TRBJ1-1; length: 13; D: TRBD1; CDR3: CAWDRGASTEAFF; DNA: TGTGCCTGGGACAGGGGCGCGAGCACTGAAGCTTTCTTT
V: TRBV19; size: -; J: TRBJ1-2; length: 15; D: TRBD1; CDR3: CASLSHTGARYGYTF; DNA: TGTGCCAGTCTTTCCCATACAGGGGCCCGGTATGGCTACACCTTC
V: TRBV5-4; size: -; J: TRBJ1-2; length: 16; D: -; CDR3: CASSLYRLEDNYGYTF; DNA: TGTGCCAGCAGCTTATACAGGCTAGAGGATAACTATGGCTACACCTTC
V: TRBV5-1; size: -; J: TRBJ2-6; length: 15; D: -; CDR3: CASRATGSGANVLTF; DNA: TGCGCCAGCAGAGCGACGGGCTCTGGGGCCAACGTCCTGACTTTC
V: TRBV7-3; size: -; J: TRBJ2-7; length: 14; D: -; CDR3: CASSPTGPRNEQYF; DNA: TGTGCCAGCAGCCCAACAGGCCCCAGGAACGAGCAGTACTTC
V: TRBV3-1/TRBV3-2; size: -; J: TRBJ1-2; length: 12; D: -; CDR3: CASSYAGGGYTF; DNA: TGTGCCAGCAGCTACGCGGGGGGTGGCTACACCTTC
V: TRBV19; size: -; J: TRBJ1-2; length: 13; D: TRBD1; CDR3: CASARDRGYGYTF; DNA: TGTGCCTCAGCTCGGGACAGGGGCTATGGCTACACCTTC
V: TRBV3-1/TRBV3-2; size: -; J: TRBJ1-1; length: 12; D: -; CDR3: CASSHRETEAFF; DNA: TGTGCCAGCAGCCACCGGGAAACTGAAGCTTTCTTT
V: TRBV7-9; size: -; J: TRBJ1-1; length: 13; D: -; CDR3: CASISGRVHEAFF; DNA: TGTGCCAGCATCTCGGGGAGGGTACATGAAGCTTTCTTT
V: TRBV6-6; size: -; J: TRBJ1-5; length: 13; D: TRBD1; CDR3: CATTGGGGQPQHF; DNA: TGTGCCACTACAGGGGGCGGGGGTCAGCCCCAGCATTTT
V: TRBV6-5; size: -; J: TRBJ2-2; length: 15; D: TRBD2; CDR3: CASSDGTSGTGELFF; DNA: TGTGCCAGCAGCGACGGGACTAGCGGAACCGGGGAGCTGTTTTTT
V: TRBV3-1/TRBV3-2; size: -; J: TRBJ2-2; length: 15; D: TRBD2; CDR3: CASRSGGGNTGELFF; DNA: TGTGCCAGCCGAAGCGGGGGCGGCAACACCGGGGAGCTGTTTTTT